The 9 T cell receptor beta chains presented below share a single source sample, sequenced in a study of cytomegalovirus exposure and HLA in healthy donors. The primer mix had 60 Vbeta and 13 Jbeta primers. Generated by immunoSEQ multiplex PCR, the TCRdb table keeps only in-frame clones and is missing some. The sample holds around 50,000 clones. The specimen was PBMCs. Receptor source: a woman aged 45-60 years in good health and CMV-seropositive.

The rearrangement joins TRBV30 to TRBJ1-1, with D unresolved. The CDR3 covers 12 residues. Germline V gives CDR1 GTSNPN, CDR2 SVGIG (reference sequence). V was pared by 0 bases and J by 7 bases, with 9 bases between. The CDR3 loop reads CAWSVSSREAFF. The CDR3 DNA sequence: TGTGCCTGGAGTGTGTCTAGCCGTGAAGCTTTCTTT.

CDR3 nucleotides: TGTGCCAGTAGTACCGCGCTAAGCACCGGGGAGCTGTTTTTT. It codes for CASSTALSTGELFF. The chain has TRBV19 and TRBJ2-2; D remains ambiguous. The CDR3 totals 14 residues. Germline V lookup: CDR1 LNHDA, CDR2 SQIVND (reference sequence). Trimming took 4 bases from V and 4 from J, leaving 10 bases between them. Looking up the rest from reference TRBV19 and TRBJ2-2 gives the full variable domain: DGGITQSPKYLFRKEGQNVTLSCEQNLNHDAMYWYRQDPGQGLRLIYYSQIVNDFQKGDIAEGYSVSREKKESFPLTVTSAQKNPTAFYLCASSTALSTGELFFGEGSRLTVL.

The chain carries TRBV6-1 and TRBJ2-5, with D perhaps TRBD1 (6 bases). The V gene's germline CDR1 is MNHNS and CDR2 SASEGT. There are 13 residues in the CDR3. Trimming pared 5 bases from V and 1 base from J, leaving 8 bases between. Written as DNA, the CDR3 is TGTGCCAGCAGTAGGGACACCCAAGAGACCCAGTACTTC. Translation: CASSRDTQETQYF.

The gene calls are TRBV5-5 and TRBJ1-3; D is unresolved. V lost 5 bases to trimming and J lost 2 bases, with 17 bases between them. The CDR3 is 16 amino acids. Germline CDR1 SGHKS, CDR2 YYEKEE (reference sequence). The CDR3: CASRGFLGDPGNTIYF. The DNA of the CDR3 is TGTGCCAGCAGGGGTTTTTTGGGCGACCCTGGAAACACCATATATTTT.

The rearrangement uses TRBV27 and TRBJ2-1, with 7 bases matching TRBD1. The germline CDR1 and CDR2 sequences are MNHEY and SMNVEV (reference sequence). V lost 6 bases and J lost 9; bases outside the gene matches: 8. The CDR3 is 13 amino acids. In DNA form, the CDR3 reads TGTGCCAGCAGCATTAGGGACAGAGGTGAGCAGTTCTTC. Protein sequence: CASSIRDRGEQFF.

V usage is TRBV27 and J usage is TRBJ1-2, with 11 bases fitting TRBD1. This CDR3 spans 13 amino acids. Germline assignment: CDR1 MNHEY and CDR2 SMNVEV (reference sequence). J lost 4 bases, V lost 5 bases, and 0 bases had no gene match. CDR3 nucleotides: TGTGCCAGCAGTGGACAGGGGGCCTATGGCTACACCTTC. Amino acids: CASSGQGAYGYTF.

The chain couples TRBV5-1 to TRBJ1-2; D is ambiguous. Germline V gives CDR1 SGHRS, CDR2 YFSETQ. This CDR3 has 13 residues. V lost 1 base, J lost 2 bases, and 6 bases lay in between. The CDR3 here is CASSLTENYGYTF. The CDR3 DNA follows: TGCGCCAGCAGCTTGACAGAGAACTATGGCTACACCTTC.

The rearrangement joins TRBV7-8 to TRBJ2-2; D may be TRBD2 (5 bases). The germline V gene encodes CDR1 SGHVS and CDR2 FQNEAQ. Deletions cut 3 bases from V and 4 bases from J, with 6 bases between. This CDR3 region has 13 residues. CDR3 nucleotides: TGTGCCAGCAGCTTTCGGGGCACCGGGGAGCTGTTTTTT. Its protein is CASSFRGTGELFF.

The genes are TRBV28 and TRBJ2-7, with a tentative D call TRBD1 (7 bases). The CDR3 has 15 residues. V was trimmed by 1 base and J by 2 bases, leaving 12 bases between them. Germline values: CDR1 MDHEN, CDR2 SYDVKM. The CDR3 DNA is TGTGCCAGCAGTTTATATGACAGGGAGGCCTACGAGCAGTACTTC. Amino acids: CASSLYDREAYEQYF.